This T cell receptor beta chain was captured by sequencing in a study of identical twins. This clonotype came up a few times. TCRdb re-called the 5' RACE reads with MiXCR, one entry per CDR3 protein. The sample lists approximately 470,000 distinct CDR3 sequences, 13% to 15% occurring once. The CDR3 runs 18 residues. The germline gives CDR1 DFQATT, CDR2 SNEGSKA (reference sequence). The V and J ends lost 0 bases and 0 bases respectively, with 15 bases between them. Separately, the same data were catalogued under a study of yellow fever vaccine responses in identical twins.

The source material was CD4+ T cells sorted from blood. The sequence derives from a woman younger than 35 in good health. The gene calls are TRBV20-1 and TRBJ2-6; TRBD2 is a possible D gene (6 bases). CDR3 in amino acids: CSARDSGRFSSGANVLTF. The CDR3 bases are TGCAGTGCTAGAGATAGCGGCAGGTTTAGCTCTGGGGCCAACGTCCTGACTTTC.